This T cell receptor beta chain stems from a study of T cell repertoires in cytomegalovirus infection. Study background: Recently identified HLA-C-restricted and well-studied HLA-B-restricted CMV epitopes were used. Study-wide findings and caveats: People with CMV and the relevant HLA were identified by cumulative public TCR beta family frequency. The response measured ex vivo was dominated by TCR beta clonotypes (HLA-C-restricted and CMV-specific).

As regards this clonotype: The antigen is undetermined.

TCRdb re-analysed the reads in MiXCR, keeping a single row per CDR3 protein. The sample contains 300,000 or so distinct CDR3 sequences, around 25% of which appear only once. From germline, CDR1 is SGHVS and CDR2 FNYEAQ. The CDR3 has 18 residues. Losses at the gene ends were 11 bases for V and 6 bases for J; bases not matched to a gene: 22. The V call is TRBV7-6, the J call TRBJ1-5, with 10 positions matching TRBD1. The sample was cultured PBMCs, taken from culture after CMV antigen stimulation. The TCR was taken from a human donor in good health (CMV status not recorded). Some clones in this sample may be carry-over from other donors' samples. In DNA, the CDR3 is TGTGCCGTAGCAGGGACAGGGGATCGCGAAACCCCGGGTCAGCCCCAGCATTTT. It yields the protein CAVAGTGDRETPGQPQHF.